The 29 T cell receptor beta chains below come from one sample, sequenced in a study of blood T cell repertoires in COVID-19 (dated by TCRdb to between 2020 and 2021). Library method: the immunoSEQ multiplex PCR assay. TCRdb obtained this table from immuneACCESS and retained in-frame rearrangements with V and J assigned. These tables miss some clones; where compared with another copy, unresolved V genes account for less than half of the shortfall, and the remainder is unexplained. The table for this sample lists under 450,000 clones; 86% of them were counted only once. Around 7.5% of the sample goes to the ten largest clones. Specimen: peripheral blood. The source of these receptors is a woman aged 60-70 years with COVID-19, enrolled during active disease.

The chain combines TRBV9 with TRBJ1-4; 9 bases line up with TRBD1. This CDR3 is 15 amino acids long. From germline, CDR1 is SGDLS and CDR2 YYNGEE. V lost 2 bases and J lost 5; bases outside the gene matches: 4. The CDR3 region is CASSVQTGGNEKLFF. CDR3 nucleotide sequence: TGTGCCAGCAGCGTCCAGACAGGGGGGAATGAAAAACTGTTTTTT.

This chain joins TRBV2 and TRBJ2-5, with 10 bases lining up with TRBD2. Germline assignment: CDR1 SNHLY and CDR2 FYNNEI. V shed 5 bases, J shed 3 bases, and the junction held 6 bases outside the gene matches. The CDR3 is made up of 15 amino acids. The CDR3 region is CASSRESGGEETQYF. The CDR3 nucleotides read TGTGCCAGCAGTAGGGAGAGCGGGGGGGAAGAGACCCAGTACTTC.

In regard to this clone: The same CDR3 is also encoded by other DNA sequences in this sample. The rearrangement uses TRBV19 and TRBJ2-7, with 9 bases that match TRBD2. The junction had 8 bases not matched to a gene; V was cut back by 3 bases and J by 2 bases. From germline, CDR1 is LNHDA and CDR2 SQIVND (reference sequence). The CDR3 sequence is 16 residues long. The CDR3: CASSIGGGGATYEQYF. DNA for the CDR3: TGTGCCAGTAGTATCGGCGGCGGGGGGGCTACCTACGAGCAGTACTTC.

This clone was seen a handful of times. The CDR3 nucleotides read TGTGCCAGCAGCCCCGGACAGGGGAGCAATCAGCCCCAGCATTTT. It codes for CASSPGQGSNQPQHF. V and J are TRBV6-6 and TRBJ1-5; 9 bases line up with TRBD1. The CDR3 loop spans 15 amino acids. Germline CDR1 reads MNHNY; CDR2 reads SVGAGI (reference sequence). The ends lost 6 bases at V and 1 base at J; junction bases unmatched: 4.

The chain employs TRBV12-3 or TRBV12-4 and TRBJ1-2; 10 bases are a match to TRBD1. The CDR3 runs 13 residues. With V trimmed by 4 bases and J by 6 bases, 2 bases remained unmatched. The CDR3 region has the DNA TGTGCCAGCAGTTGGGGACAGGGGAATGGCTACACCTTC. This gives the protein CASSWGQGNGYTF.

CDR3 residues: CASSSPRGLSEAFF. The CDR3 DNA follows: TGTGCCAGCAGTTCCCCCAGGGGGCTCTCTGAAGCTTTCTTT. This sequence joins TRBV27 and TRBJ1-1, with TRBD1 matching 8 bases. The CDR3 has 14 residues. Trimming removed 4 bases from V and 6 bases from J; junction bases left unmatched: 7. The germline V gene encodes CDR1 MNHEY and CDR2 SMNVEV (reference sequence).

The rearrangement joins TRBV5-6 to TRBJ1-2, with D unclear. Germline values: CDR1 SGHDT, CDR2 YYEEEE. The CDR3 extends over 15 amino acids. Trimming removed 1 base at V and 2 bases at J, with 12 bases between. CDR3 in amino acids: CASSLFSGSNYGYTF. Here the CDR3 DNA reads TGTGCCAGCAGCTTGTTTTCGGGGAGCAACTATGGCTACACCTTC.

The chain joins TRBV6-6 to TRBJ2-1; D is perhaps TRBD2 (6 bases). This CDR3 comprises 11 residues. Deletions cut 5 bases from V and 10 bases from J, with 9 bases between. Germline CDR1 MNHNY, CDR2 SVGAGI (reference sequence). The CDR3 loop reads CASSPGVEQFF. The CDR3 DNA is TGTGCCAGCAGTCCGGGGGTAGAGCAGTTCTTC.

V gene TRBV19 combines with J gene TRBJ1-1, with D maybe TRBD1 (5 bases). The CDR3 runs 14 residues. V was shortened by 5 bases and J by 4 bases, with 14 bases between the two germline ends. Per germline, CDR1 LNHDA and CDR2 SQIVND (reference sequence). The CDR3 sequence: CASSDRSGLTEAFF. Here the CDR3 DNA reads TGTGCCAGTAGTGACCGATCAGGGCTCACTGAAGCTTTCTTT.

The CDR3 DNA reads as TGTGCCAGTACCTCAACAGGGGGAGGAGAGCCCCAGCATTTT. Its translation is CASTSTGGGEPQHF. The chain has TRBV19 and TRBJ1-5; 8 bases are a match to TRBD1. V lost 7 bases and J lost 8; bases outside the gene matches: 10. This CDR3 spans 14 amino acids. Germline V CDR1 and CDR2: LNHDA, SQIVND (reference sequence).

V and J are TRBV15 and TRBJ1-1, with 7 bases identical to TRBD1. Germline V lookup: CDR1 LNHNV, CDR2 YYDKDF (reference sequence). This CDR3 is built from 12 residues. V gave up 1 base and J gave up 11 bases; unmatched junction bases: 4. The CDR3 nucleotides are TGTGCCACCAGCAGAGTAAGCAGGGGGGCTTTCTTT. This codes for CATSRVSRGAFF.

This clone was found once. In nucleotides, the CDR3 is TGTGCCAGCAGTTCCCGCCTCGGGACAGGGGTCCCCCAGCATTTT. It yields the protein CASSSRLGTGVPQHF. The chain combines TRBV6-6 with TRBJ1-5; 10 positions agree with TRBD1. J was trimmed by 10 bases and V by 4 bases; bases with no gene match: 10. This CDR3 is 15 amino acids long. Germline V gene data show CDR1 as MNHNY and CDR2 as SVGAGI (reference sequence).

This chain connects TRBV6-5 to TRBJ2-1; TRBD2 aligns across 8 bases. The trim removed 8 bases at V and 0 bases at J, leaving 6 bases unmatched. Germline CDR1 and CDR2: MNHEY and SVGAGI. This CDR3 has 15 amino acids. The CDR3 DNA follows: TGTGCCAGCGGAGGCGGGGGGAGCTCCTACAATGAGCAGTTCTTC. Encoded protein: CASGGGGSSYNEQFF.

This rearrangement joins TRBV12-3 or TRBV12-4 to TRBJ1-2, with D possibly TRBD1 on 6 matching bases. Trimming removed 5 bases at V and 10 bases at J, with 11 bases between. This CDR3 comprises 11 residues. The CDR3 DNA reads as TGTGCCAGCAGTCTAAGGGGGTTCTACACCTTC. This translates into CASSLRGFYTF.

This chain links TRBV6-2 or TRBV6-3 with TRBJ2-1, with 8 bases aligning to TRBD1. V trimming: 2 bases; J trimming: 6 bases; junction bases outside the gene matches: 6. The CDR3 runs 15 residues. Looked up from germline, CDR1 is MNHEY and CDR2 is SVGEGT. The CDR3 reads CASSYVTGASNEQFF. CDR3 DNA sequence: TGTGCCAGCAGTTACGTGACAGGGGCCAGCAATGAGCAGTTCTTC.

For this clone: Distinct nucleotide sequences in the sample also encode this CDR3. The CDR3 DNA is TGCGCCAGCAGCGGGGGACAGGGGGCTTACGAGCAGTACTTC. It codes for CASSGGQGAYEQYF. This chain joins TRBV5-1 and TRBJ2-7, with 12 positions matching TRBD1. Germline V lookup: CDR1 SGHRS, CDR2 YFSETQ. The CDR3 runs 14 residues. V gave up 4 bases and J gave up 4 bases; unmatched junction bases: 3.

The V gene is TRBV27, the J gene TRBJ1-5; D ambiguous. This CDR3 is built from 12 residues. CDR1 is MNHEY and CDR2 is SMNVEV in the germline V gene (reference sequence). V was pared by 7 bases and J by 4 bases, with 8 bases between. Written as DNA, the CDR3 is TGTGCCAGCATGACCGGGAATCAGCCCCAGCATTTT. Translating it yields CASMTGNQPQHF.

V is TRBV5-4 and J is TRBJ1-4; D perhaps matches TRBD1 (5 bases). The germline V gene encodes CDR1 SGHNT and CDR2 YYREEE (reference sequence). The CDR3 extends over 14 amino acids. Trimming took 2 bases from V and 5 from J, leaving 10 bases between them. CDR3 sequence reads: CASSFRDLNEKLFF. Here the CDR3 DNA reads TGTGCCAGCAGCTTTCGGGACTTAAATGAAAAACTGTTTTTT.

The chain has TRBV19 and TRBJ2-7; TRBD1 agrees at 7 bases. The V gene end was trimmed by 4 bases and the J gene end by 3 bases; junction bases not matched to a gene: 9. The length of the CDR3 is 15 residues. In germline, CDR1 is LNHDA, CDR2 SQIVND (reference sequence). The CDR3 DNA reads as TGTGCCAGTAGTACCCCAATCGACAGGGACTACGAGCAGTACTTC. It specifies CASSTPIDRDYEQYF. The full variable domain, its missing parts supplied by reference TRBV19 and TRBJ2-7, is DGGITQSPKYLFRKEGQNVTLSCEQNLNHDAMYWYRQDPGQGLRLIYYSQIVNDFQKGDIAEGYSVSREKKESFPLTVTSAQKNPTAFYLCASSTPIDRDYEQYFGPGTRLTVT.

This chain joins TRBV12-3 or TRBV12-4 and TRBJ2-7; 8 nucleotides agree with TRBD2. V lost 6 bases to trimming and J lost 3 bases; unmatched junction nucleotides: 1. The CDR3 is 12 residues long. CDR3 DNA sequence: TGTGCCAGCAGCCGGGGGGGCTACGAGCAGTACTTC. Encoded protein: CASSRGGYEQYF.

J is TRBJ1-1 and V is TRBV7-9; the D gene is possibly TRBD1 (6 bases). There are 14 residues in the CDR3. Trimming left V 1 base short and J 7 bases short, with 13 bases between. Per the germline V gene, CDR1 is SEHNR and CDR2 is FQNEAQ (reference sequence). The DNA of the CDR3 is TGTGCCAGCAGCTTAGGCGCAGGGGATAATGAAGCTTTCTTT. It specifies CASSLGAGDNEAFF.

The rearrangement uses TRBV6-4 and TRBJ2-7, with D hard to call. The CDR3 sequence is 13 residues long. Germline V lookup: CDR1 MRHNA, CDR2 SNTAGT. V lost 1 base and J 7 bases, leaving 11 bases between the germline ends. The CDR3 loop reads CASSDFAGGEQYF. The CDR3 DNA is TGTGCCAGCAGTGACTTCGCAGGTGGTGAGCAGTACTTC.

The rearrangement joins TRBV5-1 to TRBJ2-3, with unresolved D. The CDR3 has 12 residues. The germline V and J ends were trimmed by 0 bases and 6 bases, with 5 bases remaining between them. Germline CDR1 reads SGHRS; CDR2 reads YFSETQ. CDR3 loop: CASSLDADTQYF. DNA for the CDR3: TGCGCCAGCAGCTTGGATGCGGATACGCAGTATTTT.

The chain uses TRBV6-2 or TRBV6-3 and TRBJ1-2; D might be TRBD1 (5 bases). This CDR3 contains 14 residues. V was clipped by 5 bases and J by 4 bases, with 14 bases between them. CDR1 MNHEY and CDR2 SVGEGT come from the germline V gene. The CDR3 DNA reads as TGTGCCAGCAGTGACGGACACCAATCCTATGGCTACACCTTC. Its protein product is CASSDGHQSYGYTF.

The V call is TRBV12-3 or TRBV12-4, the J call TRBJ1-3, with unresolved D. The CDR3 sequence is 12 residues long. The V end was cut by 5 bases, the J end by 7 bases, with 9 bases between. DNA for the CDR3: TGTGCCAGCAGTGTTGGTCGGAACACCATATATTTT. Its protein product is CASSVGRNTIYF.

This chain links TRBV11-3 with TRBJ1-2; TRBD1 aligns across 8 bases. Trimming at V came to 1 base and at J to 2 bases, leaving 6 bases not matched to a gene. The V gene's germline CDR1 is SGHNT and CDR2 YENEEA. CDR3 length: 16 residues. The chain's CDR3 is CASSLAGQVGNYGYTF. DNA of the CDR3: TGTGCCAGCAGCTTAGCGGGACAGGTGGGGAACTATGGCTACACCTTC.

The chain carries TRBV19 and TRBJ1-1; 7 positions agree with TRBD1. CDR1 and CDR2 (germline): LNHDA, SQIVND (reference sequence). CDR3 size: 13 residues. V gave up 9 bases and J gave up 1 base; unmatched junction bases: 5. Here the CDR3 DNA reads TGTGCCAGCCTCGGACAGGAGAACACTGAAGCTTTCTTT. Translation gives CASLGQENTEAFF.

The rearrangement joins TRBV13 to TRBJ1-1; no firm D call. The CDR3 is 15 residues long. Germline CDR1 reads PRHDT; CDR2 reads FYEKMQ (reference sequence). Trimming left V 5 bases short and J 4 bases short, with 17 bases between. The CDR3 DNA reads TGTGCCAGCAGCCTCCTCGAGGGATCGCCCACTGAAGCTTTCTTT. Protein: CASSLLEGSPTEAFF. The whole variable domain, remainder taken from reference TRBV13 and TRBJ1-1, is AAGVIQSPRHLIKEKRETATLKCYPIPRHDTVYWYQQGPGQDPQFLISFYEKMQSDKGSIPDRFSAQQFSDYHSELNMSSLELGDSALYFCASSLLEGSPTEAFFGQGTRLTVV.

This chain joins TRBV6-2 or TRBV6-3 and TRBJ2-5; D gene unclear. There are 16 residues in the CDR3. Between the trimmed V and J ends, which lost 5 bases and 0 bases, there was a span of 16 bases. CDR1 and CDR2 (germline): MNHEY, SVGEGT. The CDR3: CASSNSPIWYQETQYF. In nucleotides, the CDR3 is TGTGCCAGCAGTAACAGTCCTATTTGGTACCAAGAGACCCAGTACTTC.